This T cell receptor beta chain was profiled in a study of shared clonotypes between healthy human individuals. Findings and limits, study-wide: Blood was the only sampled material, and tissue repertoires likely differ. There were few donors, and this limited the genetic and exposure-history diversity represented.

Comment on this clone: Antigen unknown.

V lost 6 bases and J 6 bases, leaving 17 bases between the germline ends. The V gene's germline CDR1 is MDHEN and CDR2 SYDVKM. CDR3 length: 14 residues. Those who donated, Caucasian adults without exception, all lived in Nashville, Tennessee. TCRdb's table, derived via immunoSEQ multiplex PCR, lists solely in-frame clones and lacks some. The data contain fewer than 600,000 clones, just over 75% of them seen just once; the ten biggest clones take up 9.5% to 15%. This receptor was obtained from a woman aged 40-49 years in good health. Some clones in this sample may be carry-over from other donors' samples. The V gene is TRBV28, the J gene TRBJ1-1; no firm D call. The specimen was PBMCs. CDR3 nucleotides: TGTGCCAGCAGCTCCCCGCAAAGGAGGGCTGAAGCTTTCTTT. Translation: CASSSPQRRAEAFF.